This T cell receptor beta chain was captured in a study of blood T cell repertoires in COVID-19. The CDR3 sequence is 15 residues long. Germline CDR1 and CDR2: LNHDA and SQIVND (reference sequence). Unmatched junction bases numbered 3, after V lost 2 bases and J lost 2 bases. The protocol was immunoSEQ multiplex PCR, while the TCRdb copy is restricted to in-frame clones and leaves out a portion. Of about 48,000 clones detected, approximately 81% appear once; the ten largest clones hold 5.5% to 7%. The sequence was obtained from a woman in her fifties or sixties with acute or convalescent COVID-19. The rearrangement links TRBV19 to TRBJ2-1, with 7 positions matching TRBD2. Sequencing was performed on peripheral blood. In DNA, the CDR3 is TGTGCCAGTAGTATAAAGCGGGGAGCCTACAATGAGCAGTTCTTC. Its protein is CASSIKRGAYNEQFF. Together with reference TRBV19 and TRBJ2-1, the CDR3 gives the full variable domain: DGGITQSPKYLFRKEGQNVTLSCEQNLNHDAMYWYRQDPGQGLRLIYYSQIVNDFQKGDIAEGYSVSREKKESFPLTVTSAQKNPTAFYLCASSIKRGAYNEQFFGPGTRLTVL.